Each of the 9 T cell receptor beta chains below was sequenced from the same sample in a study of human T cells and chemical hapten exposure. Indicated time point: patch test 2, 6 weeks after DPC sensitization. Documented treatment: therapeutic diphenylcyclopropenone sensitization with weekly scalp DPC. TCRdb independently ran MiXCR on the RACE reads; one entry per CDR3 protein. The table has about 43,000 distinct CDR3 sequences, roughly 3.3% seen once. Material: whole blood, obtained in connection with sensitization to the hapten diphenylcyclopropenone (DPC). The receptor source for this set is a man aged 35-49 years with alopecia areata. Some clones in this sample may be carry-over from other donors' samples.

The chain is built from TRBV28 and TRBJ1-5; no firm D call. Between the trimmed V and J ends, which lost 1 base and 5 bases, there was a span of 12 bases. This CDR3 is built from 15 residues. Germline lookup yields CDR1 MDHEN and CDR2 SYDVKM. The CDR3 nucleotides read TGTGCCAGCAGTTTATTGGACGCGGTCTATCAGCCCCAGCATTTT. Encoded protein: CASSLLDAVYQPQHF.

This clonotype was seen many times. The chain is built from TRBV7-2 and TRBJ2-5, with D possibly TRBD2 on 6 matching bases. The germline CDR1 and CDR2 sequences are SGHTA and FQGNSA. The CDR3 spans 15 residues. Trimming left V 3 bases short and J 2 bases short, with 13 bases between. The CDR3 region has the DNA TGTGCCAGCAGCTTGGCGCCTAGCGATCAAGAGACCCAGTACTTC. It translates to CASSLAPSDQETQYF. Variable domain in full (rest from reference TRBV7-2 and TRBJ2-5): GAGVSQSPSNKVTEKGKDVELRCDPISGHTALYWYRQSLGQGLEFLIYFQGNSAPDKSGLPSDRFSAERTGGSVSTLTIQRTQQEDSAVYLCASSLAPSDQETQYFGPGTRLLVL.

The sample holds many counts of this clonotype. V and J are TRBV27 and TRBJ2-7, with TRBD2 matching 8 bases. The germline V gene has CDR1 MNHEY and CDR2 SMNVEV (reference sequence). V shed 5 bases and J 2 bases; nucleotides not matched to a gene: 5. The CDR3 runs 14 residues. The DNA of the CDR3 is TGTGCCAGCAGTCTGGCTAGCGGGCCCTACGAGCAGTACTTC. Translated: CASSLASGPYEQYF.

This clonotype was counted at least ten times. J is TRBJ2-1 and V is TRBV12-3 or TRBV12-4; D is perhaps TRBD1 (5 bases). V dropped 1 base and J dropped 8 bases, with 21 bases sitting between them. The CDR3 runs to 17 residues. The CDR3 region has the DNA TGTGCCAGCAGTTTAGAATCCAAGGGGCCGGCTTTAGATGAGCAGTTCTTC. This sequence encodes CASSLESKGPALDEQFF.

This clonotype was detected ten times or more. This chain joins TRBV20-1 and TRBJ2-7; unclear D gene. The CDR3 is made up of 14 amino acids. Germline loops: CDR1 DFQATT, CDR2 SNEGSKA (reference sequence). With 4 bases removed from V and 3 bases from J, the gap between germline ends came to 16 bases. CDR3 protein: CSATYRPPFYEQYF. Written as DNA, the CDR3 is TGCAGTGCTACATATCGACCCCCATTCTACGAGCAGTACTTC.

There are many counts of this clonotype. The chain has TRBV6-5 and TRBJ2-6; D is unresolved. Germline lookup yields CDR1 MNHEY and CDR2 SVGAGI. Trimming took 8 bases from V and 0 from J, leaving 17 bases between them. The CDR3 loop spans 17 amino acids. CDR3 coding DNA: TGTGCCAGCCTTACTCGACAAACCATCTCTGGGGCCAACGTCCTGACTTTC. This codes for CASLTRQTISGANVLTF.

This clonotype was counted many times. This sequence joins TRBV5-1 and TRBJ1-2, with 7 bases matching TRBD1. V dropped 6 bases and J dropped 5; count of bases not matched to a gene: 10. This CDR3 region has 14 residues. The germline V gene encodes CDR1 SGHRS and CDR2 YFSETQ. The CDR3 region is CASTPGQDRYGYTF. The CDR3 DNA is TGCGCCAGCACCCCCGGACAGGATCGGTATGGCTACACCTTC.

At least ten counts were recorded for this clonotype. The chain is built from TRBV10-3 and TRBJ2-7; D not resolved. This CDR3 is built from 13 residues. The V end lost 0 bases, the J end lost 0 bases, and 3 bases lay between the germline ends. Germline V gene lookup returns CDR1 ENHRY and CDR2 SYGVKD. The DNA for the CDR3 is TGTGCCATCAGTGAGTCTACCTCCTACGAGCAGTACTTC. Amino acid sequence: CAISESTSYEQYF.

This clonotype appeared many times. V and J are TRBV20-1 and TRBJ2-7; D is undetermined. The CDR3 loop spans 13 amino acids. The V end lost 3 bases, the J end lost 0 bases, and 9 bases lay between the germline ends. Germline CDR1 reads DFQATT; CDR2 reads SNEGSKA (reference sequence). The CDR3 protein is CSASRLSSYEQYF. The CDR3 nucleotides are TGCAGTGCTAGCCGGCTGTCCTCCTACGAGCAGTACTTC.